Listed below are T cell receptor beta chains from one sample, sequenced in a study of beta chain features in type 1 diabetes. Profiling relied on immunoSEQ multiplex PCR, and the TCRdb table lists in-frame clones only, not all of them. The table shows some 640,000 clones, with over 13% occurring only once. The sequenced sample consisted of naive CD4+ T cells from blood. The receptors were gathered from a man aged 18-30 years with type 1 diabetes. The CDR3 runs from the conserved cysteine through the conserved F or W. D genes are given only for firm matches. Expanded clones are given a class, and other clones once, few, many or no size at all.

D gene	J gene	clone size	V gene	CDR3 DNA	CDR3 protein
NA	TRBJ2-1	NA	TRBV7-2	TGTGCCAGCACACATAACCACAATGAGCAGTTCTTC	CASTHNHNEQFF
NA	TRBJ2-1	NA	TRBV5-4	TGTGCCAGCAGCCCAGGACTGGATAATGAGCAGTTCTTC	CASSPGLDNEQFF
NA	TRBJ2-5	NA	TRBV13	TGTGCCAGCAGCTTAAGGGAGACCCAGTACTTC	CASSLRETQYF
NA	TRBJ2-5	NA	TRBV2	TGTGCCAGCAGTGACCACCAAGAGACCCAGTACTTC	CASSDHQETQYF
NA	TRBJ1-1	NA	TRBV30	TGTGCCTGGGCCCCTGTATTGGATATGAACACTGAAGCTTTCTTT	CAWAPVLDMNTEAFF
TRBD2	TRBJ2-1	few	TRBV7-7	TGTGCTAGCAGCGGGGCGGGAGGCTTTAGCTCCTACAATGAGCAGTTCTTC	CASSGAGGFSSYNEQFF
TRBD1	TRBJ2-5	few	TRBV6-5	TGTGCCAGCAGCCAGACAGGGGAAAGGGGAGAGACCCAGTACTTC	CASSQTGERGETQYF
NA	TRBJ1-3	NA	TRBV30	TGTGCCTGGAGTCTGGGAAACACCATATATTTT	CAWSLGNTIYF
NA	TRBJ1-1	few	TRBV29-1	TGCAGCGTTGTCAGGACGGAGAACACTGAAGCTTTCTTT	CSVVRTENTEAFF
NA	TRBJ2-2	few	TRBV29-1	TGCAGCGTTGTTAAGGCCACCGGGGAGCTGTTTTTT	CSVVKATGELFF
NA	TRBJ1-1	NA	TRBV2	TGTGCCAGCAGTGTTGAGGTAGGGAACACTGAAGCTTTCTTT	CASSVEVGNTEAFF
NA	TRBJ1-5	few	TRBV30	TGTGCCTGGTCCCGACAGAGTTTCAATCAGCCCCAGCATTTT	CAWSRQSFNQPQHF
NA	TRBJ2-3	NA	TRBV5-1	TGCGCCAGCAGCATAGGGACTAGCACAGATACGCAGTATTTT	CASSIGTSTDTQYF
TRBD2	TRBJ2-3	NA	TRBV5-1	TGCGCCAGCAGCTTACTAGCGGGGACGGATACGCAGTATTTT	CASSLLAGTDTQYF
NA	TRBJ2-3	few	TRBV5-4	TGTGCCAGCAGCTTGCCAGGGAGGAGGACAGATACGCAGTATTTT	CASSLPGRRTDTQYF
NA	TRBJ2-1	few	TRBV7-2	TGTGCCAGCAGCTTACAGGGTGACAGATACAATGAGCAGTTCTTC	CASSLQGDRYNEQFF
TRBD2	TRBJ2-2	NA	TRBV10-3	TGTGCCATCAGTCAACCGGCGGGTAGCGGGAGTTTAGGGGCCGGGGAGCTGTTTTTT	CAISQPAGSGSLGAGELFF
TRBD1	TRBJ2-5	few	TRBV7-2	TGTGCCAGCAGCTTAACTTCGACAGGGTCCGAGACCCAGTACTTC	CASSLTSTGSETQYF
TRBD2	TRBJ2-5	NA	TRBV6-5	TGTGCCAGCAGTTATTCCGGACTAGCTGTGGCCCAGTACTTC	CASSYSGLAVAQYF
TRBD2	TRBJ2-1	few	TRBV7-9	TGTGCCAGCAGTCTGGGGGGACTAGCCCTCAGTAATGAGCAGTTCTTC	CASSLGGLALSNEQFF
NA	TRBJ1-2	NA	TRBV29-1	TGCAGCGTTGAAATGGGGGGAAACTTTAACTATGGCTACACCTTC	CSVEMGGNFNYGYTF
TRBD1	TRBJ2-1	NA	TRBV6-1	TGTGCCAGCAGCTACGACAGGGCGGGCAATGAGCAGTTCTTC	CASSYDRAGNEQFF
NA	TRBJ2-7	few	TRBV7-2	TGTGCCAGCAGCCACCGGGACCCTTCCTACGAGCAGTACTTC	CASSHRDPSYEQYF
NA	TRBJ2-1	NA	TRBV7-2	TGTGCCAGCAGCTCCGTGGTCCACAATGAGCAGTTCTTC	CASSSVVHNEQFF
NA	TRBJ2-2	NA	TRBV5-1	TGCGCCAGCAGCGAAGGAGTGAACACCGGGGAGCTGTTTTTT	CASSEGVNTGELFF
NA	TRBJ1-1	once	TRBV5-1	TGCGCCAGCAGCACGGGGGCGAACACTGAAGCTTTCTTT	CASSTGANTEAFF
TRBD2	TRBJ2-5	few	TRBV7-2	TGTGCCAGCAGCGGGGGACTAGCGGGAGGAGAGACCCAGTACTTC	CASSGGLAGGETQYF
NA	TRBJ2-5	NA	TRBV7-9	TGTGCCAGCAGCCTCACTAGCTGGTACCAAGAGACCCAGTACTTC	CASSLTSWYQETQYF
NA	TRBJ2-5	NA	TRBV4-1	TGCGCCAGCAGCCAACCACCAGGGGGGGCGAGGAGGATGGAGACCCAGTACTTC	CASSQPPGGARRMETQYF
NA	TRBJ2-1	NA	TRBV7-2	TGTGCCAGCAGTGACTCGGGGCCCGGGGCTAACAATGAGCAGTTCTTC	CASSDSGPGANNEQFF
TRBD2	TRBJ2-2	NA	TRBV4-2	TGTGCCAGCAGCCAAGATTCCGCGGGAGGGTCCGGGGAGCTGTTTTTT	CASSQDSAGGSGELFF
NA	TRBJ2-5	NA	TRBV19	TGTGCCAGTAGTAACATCGGGGGTCCCTCGGGGGAGACCCAGTACTTC	CASSNIGGPSGETQYF
TRBD2	TRBJ2-3	NA	TRBV28	TGTGCCAGCCTAGCGGGAGATGCAGATACGCAGTATTTT	CASLAGDADTQYF
TRBD2	TRBJ2-1	few	TRBV4-3	TGCGCCAGCAGCCAAGGCCTAGCGGGGGCCGCCTACAATGAGCAGTTCTTC	CASSQGLAGAAYNEQFF
NA	TRBJ1-5	NA	TRBV5-4	TGTGCCAGCAGCTTGGCGCCGGCTAATCAGCCCCAGCATTTT	CASSLAPANQPQHF
NA	TRBJ1-3	NA	TRBV30	TGTGCCTGGAGTCCGTTTTCGTCTGGAAACACCATATATTTT	CAWSPFSSGNTIYF
NA	TRBJ1-1	few	TRBV30	TGTGCCTGGAGTGTAGTAGGAAACACTGAAGCTTTCTTT	CAWSVVGNTEAFF
NA	TRBJ1-2	NA	TRBV28	TGTGCCAGCACCCCAACAGCGAACTATGGCTACACCTTC	CASTPTANYGYTF
NA	TRBJ2-3	few	TRBV27	TGTGCCAGCAGACCCTTACAGGCAGGCACAGATACGCAGTATTTT	CASRPLQAGTDTQYF
NA	TRBJ1-2	few	TRBV2	TGTGCCAGCAGTGAAAGACCCGAGGGCTACACCTTC	CASSERPEGYTF
NA	TRBJ1-5	few	TRBV7-9	TGTGCCAGCAGCTTCCCAGGGAGGAAGCAGCCCCAGCATTTT	CASSFPGRKQPQHF
NA	TRBJ2-7	few	TRBV30	TGTGCCTGGAGTGTACCATTTTCCGGACCCTCCTACGAGCAGTACTTC	CAWSVPFSGPSYEQYF
TRBD1	TRBJ1-1	few	TRBV25-1	TGTGCCAGCAGCCCACAGGGGGTGAAAATGAACACTGAAGCTTTCTTT	CASSPQGVKMNTEAFF
TRBD1	TRBJ2-7	NA	TRBV5-1	TGCGCCAGCAGCTTGGCCGGCGGACAGGAGACAACCTACGAGCAGTACTTC	CASSLAGGQETTYEQYF
NA	TRBJ2-7	NA	TRBV28	TGTGCCAGCAGCCTGGGGGGTCGCCCCTACGAGCAGTACTTC	CASSLGGRPYEQYF